The rows below give T cell receptor beta chains drawn from one sample of a study of shared clonotypes between healthy human individuals. The protocol was immunoSEQ multiplex PCR, while the TCRdb copy is restricted to in-frame clones and leaves out a portion. This sample yields roughly 1.4 million clones, of which 97% to 99% are seen a single time; 0.36% belongs to the top ten. The sequencing sample was made of naive CD4+ T cells sorted from blood. The receptor source for this set is a man aged 30 to 45 in good health. CDR3s include the opening cysteine and the closing phenylalanine or tryptophan. D genes are given only for firm matches.

TRBV28 | . | CASSPGSWSTDTQYF
TRBV29-1 | TRBD2 | CSVKGLASYEQYF
TRBV5-1 | . | CASSARRTRDTQDTQYF
TRBV20-1 | . | CGTDNQETQYF
TRBV7-9 | TRBD1 | CASRPPQGVLSDEKLFF
TRBV19 | . | CASSVGPRGETQYF
TRBV9 | . | CASSVGPGRGTAGELFF
TRBV11-2 | . | CASSSRYQPQHF
TRBV12-5 | TRBD2 | CASGLGLAGGWDEQFF
TRBV11-2 | . | CASSLDLTERDYGYTF
TRBV18 | . | CASSSDSGSLNIQYF
TRBV5-4 | TRBD1 | CASRETGSVTGELFF